Detailed here is one TCR beta chain. It lacks a known antigen. Base quality data are lacking; no much larger clone is found one base away. The entry originates in a study of CD4 T cells in relation to SARS-CoV-2 and coronaviruses (dated by TCRdb to the early 2020s). In terms of the full investigation: In the ViraFEST assay, PBMCs were cultured with antigen for under twelve days, after which TCR beta CDR3s were sequenced to identify antigen-specific clonal expansions. An HIV-1 Nef peptide pool or a culture without peptide was used as the negative reference condition. Patient-derived lymphoblastoid cell lines were used to map the HLA restriction of shared crossreactive spike epitopes. At the level of individual TCR clonotypes, the study evaluated whether memory CD4+ T cells crossreact between the spike proteins of SARS-CoV-2 and those of common cold coronaviruses. The Adaptive Biotechnologies TCR-sequencing kit was used to sequence samples from a few pre-COVID donors and the naive versus memory experiments, while other data came from Illumina-based sequencing. A different TCR-beta assay, based on Illumina, was used to sequence expansion assays from other donors in the study.

CDR1 is given as SEHNR and CDR2 as FQNEAQ, both from the germline V gene (reference sequence). The cysteine opens and the phenylalanine closes a CDR3 of 14 amino acids. Only CDR3 DNA is held: 42 bases, read in frame from base 1. Trimming costs V 5 bases and J 2 bases, and their ends lie 11 bases apart. Library preparation employed the immunoSEQ multiplex PCR assay. Concerning the study's data processing: During preprocessing, nonproductive sequences were removed, along with CDR3s that did not begin with C, did not end with F or W, or were shorter than 7 amino acids. The MANAFEST web app was used to call antigen-specific clonotypes on the basis of expansion compared with the reference and with other culture wells. A clone was considered positive if significant expansion relative to the reference culture was observed in 2 of 3 replicate wells at an FDR below 0.05. For a clone to be considered positive, significant expansion relative to all other tandem wells and an odds ratio above 5 were also required. CDR3 homology was measured as pairwise Levenshtein distance, computed with the stringdist R package after trimming three terminal residues from each end. TCRdb holds this immuneACCESS table with in-frame rearrangements only. Some clones are missing; in checked studies, unresolved V genes explain under half, and the rest has no known cause. The V and J calls and clone size were taken over from that table, and D and trimming were inferred from the DNA. For this sample the table gives some 11,000 clones, of which about 79% were detected only once. Roughly 28% of the sample comes from the top ten.

Overall study outcomes, separate from this receptor: Memory CD4+ clonotypes crossrecognizing SARS-CoV-2 and at least one common cold coronavirus spike were found in 60% to 70% of donors. Pre-pandemic and post-infection samples were not both contributed by any donor, so tracing of the source of pre-existing responses was limited. Small numbers of patients and of tested TCRs limited the study. Because the crossreactivity analysis focused on spike protein, crossreactivity against other viral proteins was not assessed. Significantly weaker SARS-CoV-2-driven expansion was shown by crossreactive clones than by monoreactive clones, consistent with antigenic imprinting.

CD4+ T cells from unexposed donors were collected before the COVID-19 pandemic (2011-2018). After 10 to 11 days of culture, CD4+ T cells were isolated with the EasySep CD4+ T cell isolation kit. As far as cell numbers permitted, CD4+ T cells from unexposed donors were tested for reactivity against SARS-CoV-2 S and N as well as four spike pools from common cold coronaviruses. PBMCs were cultured at two million per well in IMDM supplemented with around 5% human AB serum and about 9.6 IU/ml IL-2. Half of the culture medium was replaced with fresh IL-2-containing medium on days 3 and 7. Each peptide culture condition was generally run in triplicate replicate wells. Leukapheresis product for the unexposed donors was purchased commercially. Ficoll-Paque PLUS gradient centrifugation was used to isolate PBMCs from either whole blood or leukapheresis product. The PBMCs went either fresh into the expansion assay or into cryopreservation at -140 degrees C. The QIAamp Micro DNA Kit was used to extract genomic DNA from the CD4+ T cells.

The origin of this receptor is a human donor in good health. The chain couples TRBV7-9 to TRBJ2-3; a tentative D call is TRBD1 (5 bases match). Sequenced sample: CD4+ T cells from PBMCs, cultured in vitro. This receptor has the CDR3 CASSPRQHTDTQYF. The base sequence is TGTGCCAGCAGCCCAAGACAGCACACAGATACGCAGTATTTT.